This T cell receptor beta chain was identified in a study of blood T cells in healthy people across ages. On the study more broadly: Every two T cells gave about one barcoded beta molecule via template switching. Broader study findings: Lack of knowledge of donor CMV status possibly confounded expanded clonotype changes.

CDR3 length: 14 amino acids. From germline, CDR1 is SGHVS and CDR2 FQNEAQ. For the second PCR, which ran for about 6 to 12 cycles, a sample-barcoded 5' primer and a J-beta primer mix were used. MiXCR was run by TCRdb on the 5' RACE reads, yielding one entry per CDR3 protein. This sample has around 1,600,000 distinct CDR3 sequences, with around 40% found just once. A remark on this clonotype: Antigen: not known.

The individuals who served as donors were healthy Caucasians living in Russia, aged roughly 6 to 90. Total RNA was extracted at no less than 5.5 micrograms per sample. V usage is TRBV7-8 and J usage is TRBJ2-7, with D possibly TRBD1 on 5 matching bases. The DNA end is more similar to TRBJ2-5, so the J call may be wrong. The TCR comes from a woman aged 18-30 years in good health. Input material: blood. The CDR3 here is CASSLDPSQGTQYF. CDR3 nucleotides: TGTGCCAGCAGCTTAGATCCCAGCCAGGGGACCCAGTACTTC.